The 14 T cell receptor beta chains below come from one sample, sequenced in a study of blood T cell repertoires in COVID-19. Clones were sequenced by immunoSEQ multiplex PCR, and TCRdb holds only the in-frame ones, with some missing. The sample has about 190,000 clones; roughly nine tenths are singletons. Sequencing was done on a sample of peripheral blood. The receptors were gathered from a man younger than 45 with acute or convalescent COVID-19.

The gene calls are TRBV19 and TRBJ2-5; 7 nucleotides match TRBD1. V shed 6 bases and J 3 bases; nucleotides not matched to a gene: 4. The CDR3 has 13 residues. The germline V gene has CDR1 LNHDA and CDR2 SQIVND (reference sequence). CDR3 protein: CASSHTGEETQYF. The CDR3 nucleotides read TGTGCCAGTAGCCATACAGGGGAAGAGACCCAGTACTTC.

This clone has more than one count but fewer than ten. The chain is built from TRBV9 and TRBJ2-7, with 8 bases that match TRBD2. The V gene's germline CDR1 is SGDLS and CDR2 YYNGEE. CDR3 size: 13 residues. J was trimmed by 3 bases and V by 5 bases; bases with no gene match: 4. The CDR3: CASSARGGYEQYF. DNA for the CDR3: TGTGCCAGCAGTGCCCGGGGGGGCTACGAGCAGTACTTC.

The chain recombines TRBV3-1 (or the pseudogene TRBV3-2) with TRBJ1-1, with D unresolved. V was shortened by 1 base and J by 7 bases, with 13 bases between the two germline ends. Germline-derived CDR1 and CDR2 are LGHDT and YNNKEL (reference sequence). The CDR3 is made up of 14 amino acids. The CDR3 here is CASSQAFQAYEAFF. CDR3 nucleotide sequence: TGTGCCAGCAGCCAAGCCTTTCAGGCATATGAAGCTTTCTTT.

In this sample, this clone turned up once. The chain is built from TRBV10-3 and TRBJ1-6; no reliable D call. This CDR3 comprises 17 residues. Germline lookup yields CDR1 ENHRY and CDR2 SYGVKD. Trimming shortened V by 3 bases and J by 1 base, and 13 bases separated the two germline ends. CDR3 amino acids: CAISDTKKESYNSPLHF. The CDR3 coding sequence is TGTGCCATCAGTGATACTAAGAAGGAGTCCTATAATTCACCCCTCCACTTT.

This rearrangement joins TRBV3-1 (or the pseudogene TRBV3-2) to TRBJ1-2; D call uncertain. Looked up from germline, CDR1 is LGHDT and CDR2 is YNNKEL (reference sequence). Trimming removed 1 base from V and 5 bases from J, with 11 bases in between. The CDR3 has 14 residues. CDR3 in amino acids: CASSQGESPYGYTF. In DNA, the CDR3 is TGTGCCAGCAGCCAAGGAGAGTCACCTTATGGCTACACCTTC.

This chain joins TRBV5-1 and TRBJ2-7; 8 bases agree with TRBD2. V lost 3 bases and J lost 4; bases outside the gene matches: 12. The CDR3 is made up of 16 amino acids. Germline V gives CDR1 SGHRS, CDR2 YFSETQ. CDR3 in DNA: TGCGCCAGCAGCTCCGGACGGGGGGGCCTAAAGTACGAGCAGTACTTC. Protein sequence: CASSSGRGGLKYEQYF.

This clone was seen only a few times. This rearrangement joins TRBV5-5 to TRBJ2-4; D call uncertain. CDR1 SGHKS and CDR2 YYEKEE come from the germline V gene (reference sequence). The CDR3 extends over 15 amino acids. V lost 0 bases to trimming and J lost 1 base, with 8 bases between them. The CDR3 here is CASSLVLVAKNIQYF. The CDR3 nucleotides read TGTGCCAGCAGCTTGGTGCTAGTCGCCAAAAACATTCAGTACTTC.

Many counts were recorded for this clone. The chain uses TRBV6-5 and TRBJ2-1, with 10 bases matching TRBD1. After removal of 5 bases from V and 7 bases from J, the junction contained 8 bases not matched to a gene. From germline, CDR1 is MNHEY and CDR2 SVGAGI. The CDR3 runs 15 residues. The CDR3 here is CASSLRQGASNEQFF. The CDR3 DNA reads as TGTGCCAGCAGTCTCAGACAGGGGGCTAGTAATGAGCAGTTCTTC.

This clone was seen once. The V call is TRBV18, the J call TRBJ1-1, with 7 nucleotides matching TRBD1. This CDR3 is built from 13 residues. Looked up from germline, CDR1 is KGHSH and CDR2 is LQKENI. J lost 0 bases, V lost 6 bases, and 1 base had no gene match. The CDR3 sequence: CASSTGVNTEAFF. CDR3 DNA: TGTGCCAGCTCCACAGGGGTGAACACTGAAGCTTTCTTT. Filled out from reference TRBV18 and TRBJ1-1, the complete variable domain reads NAGVMQNPRHLVRRRGQEARLRCSPMKGHSHVYWYRQLPEEGLKFMVYLQKENIIDESGMPKERFSAEFPKEGPSILRIQQVVRGDSAAYFCASSTGVNTEAFFGQGTRLTVV.

This clone was recorded once. J is TRBJ2-3 and V is TRBV5-1, with TRBD1 identical over 8 bases. CDR1 and CDR2 from the germline V gene are SGHRS and YFSETQ. The CDR3 has 14 amino acids. V shed 4 bases, J shed 1 base, and the junction held 2 bases outside the gene matches. The CDR3 sequence: CASSGQGGTDTQYF. The CDR3 region has the DNA TGCGCCAGCAGCGGACAGGGTGGCACAGATACGCAGTATTTT.

This chain joins TRBV15 and TRBJ2-7, with 9 positions matching TRBD1. Germline V gene data show CDR1 as LNHNV and CDR2 as YYDKDF (reference sequence). CDR3 length: 17 amino acids. Trimming at V came to 1 base and at J to 1 base, leaving 8 bases not matched to a gene. DNA for the CDR3: TGTGCCACCAGCAGAGCACAGGGGGCCGGCGGGTCCTACGAGCAGTACTTC. Translation: CATSRAQGAGGSYEQYF.

The chain combines TRBV6-5 with TRBJ2-2; no reliable D call. The CDR3 runs 12 residues. Trimming shortened V by 7 bases and J by 6 bases, and 9 bases separated the two germline ends. Germline V gene lookup returns CDR1 MNHEY and CDR2 SVGAGI. DNA for the CDR3: TGTGCCAGCACCCGGGTCCCCGGGGAGCTGTTTTTT. Protein sequence: CASTRVPGELFF.

The V and J genes are TRBV11-2 and TRBJ2-1, with 14 bases matching TRBD2. Trimming took 6 bases from V and 7 from J; bases not matched to a gene: 5. The CDR3 is 15 amino acids. The germline CDR1 and CDR2 sequences are SGHAT and FQNNGV. This CDR3 is CASRPTSGRANEQFF. Written as DNA, the CDR3 is TGTGCCAGCAGACCGACTAGCGGGAGGGCGAATGAGCAGTTCTTC.

This clone was observed a single time. The chain is built from TRBV10-3 and TRBJ2-3; D remains unclear. V dropped 4 bases and J dropped 1 base, with 9 bases sitting between them. This CDR3 is 14 amino acids long. Germline V lookup: CDR1 ENHRY, CDR2 SYGVKD. The CDR3 protein is CAISVSPGTDTQYF. The DNA for the CDR3 is TGTGCCATCAGTGTCTCACCGGGCACAGATACGCAGTATTTT.